This is a list of T cell receptor beta chains from one sample in a study of T-cell memory formation after mild COVID-19. One entry per CDR3 protein results from TCRdb running MiXCR on the 5' RACE reads. The sample holds some 180,000 distinct CDR3 sequences, 10% to 15% seen once. The sample taken for sequencing was PBMCs or a T cell subset sorted from them (not recorded which). These receptor sequences come from a man younger than 35 who had mild COVID-19 (a few samples of this study predate the infection). Cell type and time point are not known. CDR3s include the opening cysteine and the closing phenylalanine or tryptophan. The order of the fields is D gene, V gene, J gene, clone size, CDR3 protein, CDR3 DNA. A D gene is named only where the DNA matches it firmly. Not all rows give a size; the values are once, few, many and, for expanded clones, a class.

TRBD2	TRBV4-1	TRBJ2-1	-	CASSQEGGLAGTNEQFF	TGCGCCAGCAGCCAAGAGGGGGGACTAGCGGGGACGAATGAGCAGTTCTTC
-	TRBV10-3	TRBJ2-5	few	CAISESILQETQYF	TGTGCCATCAGTGAGTCAATACTACAAGAGACCCAGTACTTC
-	TRBV12-3/TRBV12-4	TRBJ1-5	few	CASSLLTGAGQPQHF	TGTGCCAGCAGTTTATTAACGGGGGCCGGTCAGCCCCAGCATTTT
-	TRBV12-3/TRBV12-4	TRBJ1-4	few	CASSFWAGTNEKLFF	TGTGCCAGCAGTTTTTGGGCAGGGACGAATGAAAAACTGTTTTTT
-	TRBV7-2	TRBJ1-2	-	CASSPEGTTNYGYTF	TGTGCCAGCAGCCCAGAAGGGACTACTAACTATGGCTACACCTTC
-	TRBV9	TRBJ2-2	-	CASSVGQPTGELFF	TGTGCCAGCAGCGTAGGTCAGCCAACCGGGGAGCTGTTTTTT
TRBD1	TRBV5-1	TRBJ2-5	few	CASSLFGTAQETQYF	TGCGCCAGCAGCTTATTCGGGACAGCTCAAGAGACCCAGTACTTC
-	TRBV7-3	TRBJ2-3	many	CASSLRGAGADTQYF	TGTGCCAGCAGCTTAAGGGGGGCTGGAGCAGATACGCAGTATTTT
-	TRBV7-9	TRBJ1-6	few	CASSLWQNNSPLHF	TGTGCCAGCAGCTTGTGGCAGAATAATTCACCCCTCCACTTT
TRBD1	TRBV2	TRBJ1-4	few	CATRQGSSTNEKLFF	TGTGCCACCAGACAGGGGAGTTCTACTAATGAAAAACTGTTTTTT
-	TRBV3-1	TRBJ1-3	-	CASSQGLDSGNTIYF	TGTGCCAGCAGCCAAGGGCTAGACTCTGGAAACACCATATATTTT
-	TRBV11-2	TRBJ2-3	few	CASSALTGLGITQYF	TGTGCCAGCAGCGCGCTCACAGGTCTCGGGATTACGCAGTATTTT
-	TRBV5-1	TRBJ2-5	-	CASSFDRLGETQYF	TGCGCCAGCAGCTTCGACCGGTTGGGGGAGACCCAGTACTTC
-	TRBV4-1	TRBJ2-3	-	CASSQDGGATTDTQYF	TGCGCCAGCAGCCAAGATGGGGGGGCCACCACAGATACGCAGTATTTT
-	TRBV20-1	TRBJ1-6	-	CSAPTPPGPSPLHF	TGCAGTGCTCCTACCCCTCCGGGCCCTTCACCCCTCCACTTT
-	TRBV5-1	TRBJ1-6	few	CASSTAPNSPLHF	TGCGCCAGCAGCACCGCTCCCAATTCACCCCTCCACTTT
-	TRBV6-2/TRBV6-3	TRBJ2-5	-	CASSRTVPVVNKETQYF	TGTGCCAGCTCAAGGACGGTCCCAGTAGTTAATAAAGAGACCCAGTACTTC
TRBD1	TRBV7-9	TRBJ2-2	-	CASSPTGLPGELFF	TGTGCCAGCAGCCCGACAGGGTTGCCCGGGGAGCTGTTTTTT
-	TRBV7-9	TRBJ2-4	few	CASSLTEGKNIQYF	TGTGCCAGCAGCTTAACTGAGGGAAAAAACATTCAGTACTTC
TRBD1	TRBV12-3/TRBV12-4	TRBJ2-1	few	CASSLARGFSEQFF	TGTGCCAGCAGTTTAGCCAGGGGGTTTAGTGAGCAGTTCTTC
-	TRBV3-1	TRBJ2-3	few	CASSPSPTTDTQYF	TGTGCCAGCAGCCCCTCACCAACCACAGATACGCAGTATTTT
-	TRBV5-1	TRBJ2-7	few	CASSLGAGNSYEQYF	TGCGCCAGCAGCTTGGGTGCCGGAAACTCCTACGAGCAGTACTTC
TRBD1	TRBV4-3	TRBJ1-2	-	CASSHSRTGGNYGYTF	TGCGCCAGCAGCCACAGCCGAACAGGGGGAAACTATGGCTACACCTTC
TRBD1	TRBV18	TRBJ2-1	-	CASSPGGQGFNEQFF	TGTGCCAGCTCACCGGGGGGACAGGGGTTCAATGAGCAGTTCTTC
TRBD1	TRBV5-6	TRBJ2-1	few	CASSATGGPNEQFF	TGTGCCAGCAGCGCGACAGGGGGCCCCAATGAGCAGTTCTTC
TRBD1	TRBV4-3	TRBJ2-3	few	CASSRGTGYQTDTQYF	TGCGCCAGCAGCCGCGGGACAGGGTATCAGACAGATACGCAGTATTTT
TRBD2	TRBV20-1	TRBJ2-5	few	CSASTIAAGYQETQYF	TGCAGTGCTAGCACGATCGCAGCGGGGTACCAAGAGACCCAGTACTTC
-	TRBV6-5	TRBJ2-2	few	CASSYQAPLRTGELFF	TGTGCCAGCAGTTACCAGGCGCCGCTACGGACCGGGGAGCTGTTTTTT
-	TRBV3-2	TRBJ2-3	-	CASSPTGTASSTDTQYF	TGTGCCAGCAGCCCGACCGGGACAGCCTCTAGCACAGATACGCAGTATTTT
TRBD2	TRBV9	TRBJ2-3	few	CASSAAGASTDTQYF	TGTGCCAGCAGCGCAGCGGGGGCCAGCACAGATACGCAGTATTTT
TRBD2	TRBV6-1	TRBJ2-1	many	CAIVGLAVNEQFF	TGTGCCATCGTTGGACTAGCGGTGAATGAGCAGTTCTTC
-	TRBV3-1	TRBJ2-2	many	CASSHARGLGSHTGELFF	TGTGCCAGCAGCCACGCCAGGGGACTTGGTTCGCACACCGGGGAGCTGTTTTTT
-	TRBV5-1	TRBJ2-2	-	CASSSGIQTGELFF	TGCGCCAGCAGCTCCGGGATACAGACCGGGGAGCTGTTTTTT
-	TRBV12-3/TRBV12-4	TRBJ1-5	-	CASSGNGRQPQHF	TGTGCCAGCAGCGGAAACGGGCGGCAGCCCCAGCATTTT
TRBD2	TRBV5-1	TRBJ2-2	-	CASSPGLAGSRDRELFF	TGCGCCAGCAGCCCGGGACTAGCGGGGTCTAGAGACCGGGAGCTGTTTTTT
-	TRBV5-1	TRBJ2-1	many	CASSSTDFVSSYNEQFF	TGCGCCAGCAGCTCGACTGACTTCGTGAGCTCCTACAATGAGCAGTTCTTC
TRBD2	TRBV7-2	TRBJ2-1	-	CASSLVAGGYGEQFF	TGTGCCAGCAGCTTAGTAGCGGGGGGGTATGGTGAGCAGTTCTTC
TRBD2	TRBV7-3	TRBJ2-3	few	CASSSGWDPGLRQYF	TGTGCCAGCAGCTCCGGCTGGGACCCGGGACTAAGGCAGTATTTT
-	TRBV11-1	TRBJ2-2	-	CASSNKPGYLNTGELFF	TGTGCCAGCAGCAACAAACCCGGATACCTGAACACCGGGGAGCTGTTTTTT
-	TRBV7-2	TRBJ2-1	-	CASSLAADRNEQFF	TGTGCCAGCAGCTTAGCCGCGGACCGCAATGAGCAGTTCTTC
-	TRBV30	TRBJ2-7	few	CAWSKAGTYEQYF	TGTGCCTGGAGTAAGGCAGGAACGTACGAGCAGTACTTC
TRBD2	TRBV20-1	TRBJ2-3	few	CSAPRGGTDTQYF	TGCAGTGCACCTCGGGGGGGCACAGATACGCAGTATTTT
-	TRBV20-1	TRBJ1-1	-	CSAREGLQNTEAFF	TGCAGTGCTAGAGAGGGGCTACAGAACACTGAAGCTTTCTTT
-	TRBV12-3/TRBV12-4	TRBJ1-4	-	CASSWGAPANEKLFF	TGTGCCAGCAGTTGGGGGGCGCCGGCTAATGAAAAACTGTTTTTT
TRBD1	TRBV5-1	TRBJ2-1	-	CASSSNAGQVQGEQFF	TGCGCCAGCAGCTCCAATGCGGGACAGGTGCAGGGTGAGCAGTTCTTC
TRBD2	TRBV7-3	TRBJ2-1	-	CASSLAGGTFYEQFF	TGTGCCAGCAGCTTGGCGGGGGGCACATTTTATGAGCAGTTCTTC
TRBD1	TRBV20-1	TRBJ2-5	many	CSARERDRGQETQYF	TGCAGTGCTCGCGAGAGGGACAGGGGGCAAGAGACCCAGTACTTC
-	TRBV5-1	TRBJ2-5	-	CASSLGFGGTETQYF	TGCGCCAGCAGCTTGGGGTTCGGGGGTACCGAGACCCAGTACTTC
-	TRBV5-1	TRBJ2-3	-	CASRTGGPDTQYF	TGCGCCAGCAGGACTGGGGGACCAGATACGCAGTATTTT
TRBD2	TRBV4-3	TRBJ2-5	few	CASSQGSLAGGHRETQYF	TGCGCCAGCAGCCAAGGTTCACTAGCGGGGGGGCATCGAGAGACCCAGTACTTC
-	TRBV4-2	TRBJ2-5	few	CASSQVLGPGTQYF	TGTGCCAGCAGCCAAGTCTTAGGCCCCGGGACCCAGTACTTC
TRBD2	TRBV20-1	TRBJ2-5	few	CSATGTSLETQYF	TGCAGTGCTACCGGGACTAGTTTAGAGACCCAGTACTTC
TRBD2	TRBV20-1	TRBJ2-3	few	CSARGTIDTQYF	TGCAGTGCCCGGGGGACTATTGATACGCAGTATTTT
-	TRBV5-4	TRBJ2-7	-	CASSNSPLYEQYF	TGTGCCAGCAGCAACTCACCTCTCTACGAGCAGTACTTC